This entry concerns a single TCR beta chain. Antigen: not known. These data are taken from a study of T cell repertoires in cytomegalovirus infection. TCRdb fed the reads into MiXCR, producing one record per CDR3 protein. The data show a few hundred thousand distinct CDR3 sequences, with 17% seen just once and more than 45% held by the top ten. Findings of the study overall: Clonotypes of TCR beta that were HLA-C-restricted and CMV-specific dominated the ex vivo response.

After removal of 10 bases from V and 9 bases from J, the junction contained 14 bases not matched to a gene. This CDR3 has 14 residues. Germline CDR1 is ENHRY and CDR2 is SYGVKD. The V and J genes are TRBV10-3 and TRBJ2-1; TRBD2 matches 8 bases. This clonotype was obtained from a human donor in good health (CMV status not recorded). Some clones in this sample may be carry-over from other donors' samples. Sequencing used CD8+ T cells from PBMCs. CDR3 in amino acids: CATWLGGALGEQFF. The CDR3 coding sequence is TGTGCCACCTGGCTCGGGGGGGCGCTGGGTGAGCAGTTCTTC.